Listed here are 2 T cell receptor beta chains from one sample, sequenced in a study of identical twins. TCRdb recomputed calls from the 5' RACE reads with MiXCR, one row per CDR3 protein. Of some 570,000 distinct CDR3 sequences listed, 20% to 25% are singletons. These data also featured in a second study, about yellow fever vaccine responses in identical twins.

Input material: CD4+ T cells sorted from blood. All receptors come from a woman aged 18-29 years in good health.

V is TRBV3-1 and J is TRBJ1-5; possible D gene TRBD1, 5 bases. The CDR3 length is 15 residues. Trimming cost V 3 bases and J 7 bases, with 16 bases left between them. From germline, CDR1 is LGHDT and CDR2 YNNKEL (reference sequence). DNA of the CDR3: TGTGCCAGCAGCCAGGCGGGAACGCGGGGCCAGCCCCAGCATTTT. This translates into CASSQAGTRGQPQHF.

CDR3 coding DNA: TGTGCCAGCAGAACAGGGACCTACTACGAGCAGTACTTC. This codes for CASRTGTYYEQYF. The rearrangement uses TRBV2 and TRBJ2-7; the D gene is possibly TRBD1 (6 bases). Germline loops: CDR1 SNHLY, CDR2 FYNNEI. The ends were cut back, 6 bases at V and 3 bases at J, with 12 bases in the middle. This CDR3 is 13 amino acids long.